Sequencing of this TCR beta chain was carried out in a study of identical twins. TCRdb re-analysed the 5' RACE reads in MiXCR, keeping a single row per CDR3 protein. The sample gives over 600,000 distinct CDR3 sequences, 21% of which show up once; 4% to 4.5% is in the top ten. This clonotype showed up many times. Trimming pared 7 bases from V and 0 bases from J, leaving 19 bases between. There are 16 residues in the CDR3. The V gene's germline CDR1 is DFQATT and CDR2 SNEGSKA (reference sequence). The same sample was also studied in work on T cells expressing NK-cell markers.

This chain connects TRBV20-1 to TRBJ2-1; D possibly matches TRBD1 or TRBD2 (6 bases each). Sequencing used PBMCs. This sequence was found in a young woman in good health. CDR3 nucleotide sequence: TGCAGTGGGGGGGCGGCAGGCAGGAGCTCCTACAATGAGCAGTTCTTC. This sequence encodes CSGGAAGRSSYNEQFF.